The T cell receptor beta chain under discussion was sequenced for a study of blood T cells in healthy people across ages. Overall study results and limits: Long-lived donors carried more naive CD4+ cells and greater diversity than aged donors. PBMCs were not sorted, which prevented a conclusive comparison of naive versus antigen-experienced cells.

Only a few counts were recorded for this clonotype. The antigen is not known. The extraction recovered at least 5 micrograms of total RNA per sample. For the second PCR, which ran for about 7 to 11 cycles, a sample-barcoded 5' primer and a J-beta primer mix were used. Each cDNA was tagged by a template-switch adaptor containing 12 random nucleotides. TCRdb passed the 5' RACE reads through MiXCR, listing each CDR3 protein once. The sample has 850,000 to 1,300,000 distinct CDR3 sequences, 40% to 45% seen once. Germline loops: CDR1 ENHRY, CDR2 SYGVKD. The CDR3 is 15 amino acids. V lost 0 bases, J lost 5 bases, and 6 bases stayed unmatched.

The sequencing input was blood. The receptor was isolated from a woman aged 60-75 years in good health. This chain joins TRBV10-3 and TRBJ2-7; 8 nucleotides line up with TRBD1. As DNA, the CDR3 is TGTGCCATCAGTGAGTCTAGGACAGGGCCCCACGAGCAGTACTTC. It specifies CAISESRTGPHEQYF.